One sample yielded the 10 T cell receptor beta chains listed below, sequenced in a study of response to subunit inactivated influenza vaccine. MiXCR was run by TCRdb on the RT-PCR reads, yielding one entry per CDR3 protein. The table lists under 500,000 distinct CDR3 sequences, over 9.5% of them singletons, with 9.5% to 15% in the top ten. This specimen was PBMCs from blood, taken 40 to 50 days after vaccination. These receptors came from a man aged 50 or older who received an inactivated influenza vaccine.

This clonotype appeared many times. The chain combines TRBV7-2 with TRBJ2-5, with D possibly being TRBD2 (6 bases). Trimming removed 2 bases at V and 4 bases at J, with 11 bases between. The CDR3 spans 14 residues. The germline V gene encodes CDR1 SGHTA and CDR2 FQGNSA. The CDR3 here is CASSLTGEVETQYF. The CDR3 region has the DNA TGTGCCAGCAGCTTAACGGGAGAGGTAGAGACCCAGTACTTC.

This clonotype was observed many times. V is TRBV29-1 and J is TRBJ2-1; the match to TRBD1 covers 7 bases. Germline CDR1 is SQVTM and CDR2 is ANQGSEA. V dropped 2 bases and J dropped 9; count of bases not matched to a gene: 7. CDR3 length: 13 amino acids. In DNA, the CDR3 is TGCAGCGTTGAATCGCGAGGGGGCTCTGAGCAGTTCTTC. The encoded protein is CSVESRGGSEQFF.

Here the CDR3 DNA reads TGTGCCAGCTCCTACGCGACGGGCCGAGATGGCTACACCTTC. It is translated as CASSYATGRDGYTF. The chain uses TRBV9 and TRBJ1-2; D ambiguous. CDR1 SGDLS and CDR2 YYNGEE come from the germline V gene. Between the trimmed V and J ends, which lost 7 bases and 6 bases, there was a span of 19 bases. The CDR3 consists of 14 residues.

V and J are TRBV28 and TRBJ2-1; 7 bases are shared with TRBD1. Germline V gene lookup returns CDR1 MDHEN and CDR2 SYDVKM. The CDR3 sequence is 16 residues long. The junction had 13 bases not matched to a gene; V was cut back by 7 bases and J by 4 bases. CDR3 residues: CASIPARGRDYNEQFF. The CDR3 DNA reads TGTGCCAGCATCCCCGCTAGGGGGCGCGATTACAATGAGCAGTTCTTC.

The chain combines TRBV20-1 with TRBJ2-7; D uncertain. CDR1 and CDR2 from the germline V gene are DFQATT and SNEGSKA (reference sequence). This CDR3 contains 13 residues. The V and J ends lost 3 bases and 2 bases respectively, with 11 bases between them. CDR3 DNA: TGCAGTGCTAGCGTACGGAGCGCCTACGAGCAGTACTTC. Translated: CSASVRSAYEQYF.

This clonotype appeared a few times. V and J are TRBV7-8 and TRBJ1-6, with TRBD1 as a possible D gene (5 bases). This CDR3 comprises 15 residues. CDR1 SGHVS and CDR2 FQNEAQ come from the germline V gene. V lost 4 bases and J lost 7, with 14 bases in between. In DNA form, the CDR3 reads TGTGCCAGCAGCTCATGGGACGGGAGAAATTCACCCCTCCACTTT. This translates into CASSSWDGRNSPLHF.

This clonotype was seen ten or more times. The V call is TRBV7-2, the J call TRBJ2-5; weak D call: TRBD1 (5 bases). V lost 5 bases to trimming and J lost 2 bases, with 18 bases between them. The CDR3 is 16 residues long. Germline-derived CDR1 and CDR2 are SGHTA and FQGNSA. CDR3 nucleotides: TGTGCCAGCAGCCCGCCCGGCGTGGGGCGACAAGAGACCCAGTACTTC. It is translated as CASSPPGVGRQETQYF.

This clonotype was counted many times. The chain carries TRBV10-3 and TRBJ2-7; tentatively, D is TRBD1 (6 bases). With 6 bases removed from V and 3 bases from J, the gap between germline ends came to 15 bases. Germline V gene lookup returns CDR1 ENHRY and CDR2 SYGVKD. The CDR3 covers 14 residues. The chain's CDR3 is CAIRKPGDNYEQYF. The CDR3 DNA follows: TGTGCCATCAGAAAGCCAGGGGACAACTACGAGCAGTACTTC.

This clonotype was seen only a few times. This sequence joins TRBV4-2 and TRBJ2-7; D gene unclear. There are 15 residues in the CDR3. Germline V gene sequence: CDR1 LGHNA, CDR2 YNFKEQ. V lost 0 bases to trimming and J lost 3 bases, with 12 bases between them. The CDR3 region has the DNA TGTGCCAGCAGCCAAGATTACAGTTATATCTACGAGCAGTACTTC. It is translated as CASSQDYSYIYEQYF.

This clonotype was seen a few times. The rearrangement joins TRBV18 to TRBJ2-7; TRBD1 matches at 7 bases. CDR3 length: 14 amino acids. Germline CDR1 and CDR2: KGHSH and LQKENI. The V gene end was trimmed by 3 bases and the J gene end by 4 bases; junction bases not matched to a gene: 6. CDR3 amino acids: CASSPTTGAYEQYF. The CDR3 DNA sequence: TGTGCCAGCTCACCTACTACAGGGGCTTACGAGCAGTACTTC. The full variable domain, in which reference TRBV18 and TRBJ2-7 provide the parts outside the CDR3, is NAGVMQNPRHLVRRRGQEARLRCSPMKGHSHVYWYRQLPEEGLKFMVYLQKENIIDESGMPKERFSAEFPKEGPSILRIQQVVRGDSAAYFCASSPTTGAYEQYFGPGTRLTVT.